This entry is about one T cell receptor beta chain. This specimen belongs to a study of blood T cell repertoires in COVID-19. Study in general: T cells, B-cell-depleted T cells, or PBMCs provided the cDNA or gDNA that served as material.

With 6 bases removed from V and 4 bases from J, the gap between germline ends came to 7 bases. This CDR3 region has 11 residues. Here immunoSEQ multiplex PCR was the method, and the copy in TCRdb shows in-frame clones only, minus some. Of about 160,000 clones in the sample, roughly 88% are singletons; the top ten hold 2% to 3%. The chain is built from TRBV12-3 or TRBV12-4 and TRBJ2-7; D call uncertain. Material: peripheral blood. The sequence was obtained from a man aged 18 to 30 with acute or convalescent COVID-19. CDR3 in DNA: TGTGCCAGCAGCCAAATGTACGAGCAGTACTTC. This encodes CASSQMYEQYF.